The entry below describes one T cell receptor (beta chain). Its matching antigen is unknown. Second-dose recipients at about 4 or about 12 weeks were treated as one pooled group. The data were taken from a study of T cell responses to AZD1222 COVID-19 vaccine. Using immunoSEQ multiplex PCR, the repertoire was profiled, and TCRdb retains in-frame clones only, with some absent. The sample consists of some 25,000 clones, roughly 86% of them appearing once. Whole-study results and caveats: Regions 160-218 and 743-854 dominated among vaccine-associated CD4 TCRs spanning spike. Only after the peak T cell response were repertoires sampled.

Germline CDR1 and CDR2: GTSNPN and SVGIG (reference sequence). Trimming took 2 bases from V and 0 from J; bases not matched to a gene: 18. There are 19 residues in the CDR3. This specimen was peripheral blood, taken 28 days after the second AZD1222 dose. The genes are TRBV30 and TRBJ1-2; 7 bases agree with TRBD1. The sequence was obtained from an adult who received the AZD1222 COVID-19 vaccine. The CDR3, as DNA: TGTGCCTGGAGTCCTAGGAGGGGGCACACCTTAATAGCTAACTATGGCTACACCTTC. As protein: CAWSPRRGHTLIANYGYTF.